One T cell receptor beta chain is described in this entry. This entry is derived from a study of OX40 agonist ivuxolimab in advanced cancers. Across the whole study: Patients received ivuxolimab, an intravenous treatment, every 2 weeks at 0.01 to 10 mg/kg. At about 81% male, the cohort had a mean age of approximately 60 years, ranging from roughly 23 to 80. Anti-PD-1, anti-PD-L1 or anti-CTLA-4 therapy given earlier was allowed, and about 38% had some.

TCRdb's table, derived via immunoSEQ multiplex PCR, lists solely in-frame clones and lacks some. This sample has some 19,000 clones; approximately 83% occur once, and the top ten carry 53%. Germline V CDR1 and CDR2: SQVTM, ANQGSEA. The CDR3 extends over 17 amino acids. The V and J ends lost 2 bases and 4 bases, in that order; junction bases with no gene match: 11. This clonotype was obtained from an adult with an advanced solid tumor such as melanoma, head and neck, liver or kidney cancer. The sample in question was CD4+ or CD8+ T cells sorted from blood, obtained in a trial of the OX40 agonist ivuxolimab. The chain employs TRBV29-1 and TRBJ2-6; TRBD1 matches at 7 bases. CDR3 in amino acids: CSVEWDSSPGGANVLTF. The CDR3, as DNA: TGCAGCGTTGAATGGGACAGCTCCCCCGGAGGGGCCAACGTCCTGACTTTC.